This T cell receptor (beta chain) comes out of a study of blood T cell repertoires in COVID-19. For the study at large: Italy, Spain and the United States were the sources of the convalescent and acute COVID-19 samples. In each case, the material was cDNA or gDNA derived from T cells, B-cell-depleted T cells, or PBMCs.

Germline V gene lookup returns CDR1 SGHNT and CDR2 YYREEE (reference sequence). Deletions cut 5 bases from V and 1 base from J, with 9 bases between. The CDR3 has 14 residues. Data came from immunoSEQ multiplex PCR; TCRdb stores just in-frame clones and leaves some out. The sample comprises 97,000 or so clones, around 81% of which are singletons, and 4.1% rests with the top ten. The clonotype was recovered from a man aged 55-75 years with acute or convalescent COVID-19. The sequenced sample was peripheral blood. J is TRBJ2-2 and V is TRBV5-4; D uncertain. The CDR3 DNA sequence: TGTGCCAGCAGAGCAGCGAGGAACACCGGGGAGCTGTTTTTT. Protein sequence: CASRAARNTGELFF. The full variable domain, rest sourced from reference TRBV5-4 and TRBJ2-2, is ETGVTQSPTHLIKTRGQQVTLRCSSQSGHNTVSWYQQALGQGPQFIFQYYREEENGRGNFPPRFSGLQFPNYSSELNVNALELDDSALYLCASRAARNTGELFFGEGSRLTVL.